These 31 T cell receptor beta chains were all obtained from the same sample, sequenced in a study of monozygotic twins with inflammatory bowel disease. TCRdb reprocessed the 5' RACE reads and stores each CDR3 protein as one record, lacking DNA. The table for this sample gives about 160,000 distinct CDR3 sequences. The sample consisted of blood. Receptor source: a human donor with ulcerative colitis or Crohn's disease, or a healthy co-twin of an affected twin (not recorded which).

The CDR3 loop reads CASSLTVYSNQPQHF. This rearrangement joins TRBV12-3 or TRBV12-4 to TRBJ1-5; TCRdb indicates TRBD1, and absent DNA this call remains unverified. The CDR3 consists of 15 residues.

The gene calls are TRBV5-1 and TRBJ2-1. The CDR3 loop spans 15 amino acids. The germline V gene encodes CDR1 SGHRS and CDR2 YFSETQ. The CDR3 sequence: CASSLGRGTYNEQFF. Drawing the rest from reference TRBV5-1 and TRBJ2-1, the complete variable domain is KAGVTQTPRYLIKTRGQQVTLSCSPISGHRSVSWYQQTPGQGLQFLFEYFSETQRNKGNFPGRFSGRQFSNSRSEMNVSTLELGDSALYLCASSLGRGTYNEQFFGPGTRLTVL.

The chain carries TRBV21-1 and TRBJ1-2. TRBV21-1 is reported as a pseudogene. The CDR3 runs to 15 residues. CDR3 protein: CASPKSRVTNYGYTF.

The CDR3 here is CASSGTSGGGYEQYF. This chain links TRBV12-3 or TRBV12-4 with TRBJ2-7; the D gene TCRdb calls, TRBD2, cannot be checked with no DNA. The CDR3 extends over 15 amino acids.

This chain uses TRBV28 with TRBJ1-3. The CDR3 covers 14 residues. In germline, CDR1 is MDHEN, CDR2 SYDVKM. Here the CDR3 reads CATSVGGAGNTIYF.

The chain combines TRBV10-3 with TRBJ2-7; TCRdb's assignment of TRBD2 cannot be checked, as there is no DNA. The CDR3 sequence is 17 residues long. CDR1 is ENHRY and CDR2 is SYGVKD in the germline V gene. The CDR3 sequence: CAISESNRGPSTYEQYF.

The chain uses TRBV9 and TRBJ2-2. Germline lookup yields CDR1 SGDLS and CDR2 YYNGEE. The CDR3 covers 14 residues. The CDR3 sequence is CASSVKVGTGELFF.

The chain recombines TRBV12-3 or TRBV12-4 with TRBJ1-1; TCRdb calls TRBD1, which cannot be checked without DNA. This CDR3 is built from 13 residues. The CDR3 reads CASRPTGNTEAFF.

The chain has TRBV5-1 and TRBJ2-5; TCRdb picks TRBD1, but there is no DNA to check that call. Germline V gene sequence: CDR1 SGHRS, CDR2 YFSETQ. The CDR3 covers 16 residues. This chain's CDR3 is CASSTGSGGPQETQYF. Looking up the rest from reference TRBV5-1 and TRBJ2-5 gives the full variable domain: KAGVTQTPRYLIKTRGQQVTLSCSPISGHRSVSWYQQTPGQGLQFLFEYFSETQRNKGNFPGRFSGRQFSNSRSEMNVSTLELGDSALYLCASSTGSGGPQETQYFGPGTRLLVL.

The V gene is TRBV7-2, the J gene TRBJ1-6. Germline CDR1 and CDR2: SGHTA and FQGNSA. The CDR3 extends over 16 amino acids. The CDR3 loop reads CASSERNGLIGSPLHF.

The rearrangement uses TRBV4-3 and TRBJ2-7; TCRdb names TRBD2, which stays unverified in the absence of DNA. The V gene's germline CDR1 is LGHNA and CDR2 YSLEER. The CDR3 spans 15 residues. CDR3 protein: CASSPTSETLYEQYF.

The chain carries TRBV12-3 or TRBV12-4 and TRBJ1-5; TCRdb indicates TRBD1, and absent DNA this call remains unverified. This CDR3 is built from 15 residues. CDR3 loop: CASSRDRTRGKPQHF.

The chain carries TRBV12-3 or TRBV12-4 and TRBJ1-1; TCRdb's assignment of TRBD1 cannot be checked, as there is no DNA. CDR3 length: 13 residues. The CDR3 spells CASSPIAGAAAFF.

The chain recombines TRBV12-3 or TRBV12-4 with TRBJ2-2. CDR3 length: 12 amino acids. This CDR3 is CASTLHTGELFF.

V is TRBV4-1 and J is TRBJ2-1; with no DNA, the TCRdb D assignment of TRBD2 cannot be verified. The CDR3 has 16 amino acids. The germline gives CDR1 MGHRA, CDR2 YSYEKL. The CDR3 sequence: CASSQAPDPTVYEQFF.

The chain couples TRBV6-2 or TRBV6-3 to TRBJ2-2; as DNA is missing, the TRBD1 call by TCRdb cannot be tested. The CDR3 runs 19 residues. CDR1 MNHEY and CDR2 SVGEGT come from the germline V gene. This CDR3 reads CASSYVSSDPRGNTGELFF.

The J gene is TRBJ2-7, the V gene TRBV4-3; TCRdb selects TRBD1, and the lack of DNA leaves this call unchecked. The CDR3 sequence is 16 residues long. Germline-derived CDR1 and CDR2 are LGHNA and YSLEER. CDR3 amino acids: CASRQGVGQEGYEQYF.

V and J are TRBV12-3 or TRBV12-4 and TRBJ1-6; TCRdb proposes TRBD1, but this gene call is untestable without DNA. The length of the CDR3 is 14 residues. CDR3 sequence reads: CASSTGAANSPLHF.

V gene TRBV5-1 combines with J gene TRBJ1-4; lacking DNA, the TRBD1 call made by TCRdb goes unchecked. The CDR3 totals 16 residues. Per germline, CDR1 SGHRS and CDR2 YFSETQ. This chain's CDR3 is CASSLNAGTGEEKLFF.

V usage is TRBV21-1 and J usage is TRBJ2-1. TRBV21-1 is assigned pseudogene status. This CDR3 has 12 residues. CDR3 protein: CASGFRYNEQFF.

The chain has TRBV7-9 and TRBJ1-1. Per the germline V gene, CDR1 is SEHNR and CDR2 is FQNEAQ (reference sequence). The CDR3 covers 13 residues. This CDR3 is CASRLDGNTEAFF.

The chain employs TRBV5-1 and TRBJ2-1; TCRdb reports TRBD1, a call that lacks DNA to check it against. This CDR3 has 12 residues. The germline CDR1 and CDR2 sequences are SGHRS and YFSETQ. CDR3 protein: CASSLDGGEQFF. The complete variable domain, with remaining parts taken from reference TRBV5-1 and TRBJ2-1, reads KAGVTQTPRYLIKTRGQQVTLSCSPISGHRSVSWYQQTPGQGLQFLFEYFSETQRNKGNFPGRFSGRQFSNSRSEMNVSTLELGDSALYLCASSLDGGEQFFGPGTRLTVL.

This chain joins TRBV20-1 and TRBJ2-5; TCRdb's D call, TRBD1, is unchecked because there is no DNA. Germline values: CDR1 DFQATT, CDR2 SNEGSKA (reference sequence). The CDR3 spans 12 residues. The CDR3 sequence: CSASGRGETQYF.

The chain is built from TRBV12-3 or TRBV12-4 and TRBJ2-1; there is no DNA to check the TCRdb D call of TRBD2. This CDR3 has 14 amino acids. CDR3 protein: CASSFLREEGEQFF.

V gene TRBV7-2 combines with J gene TRBJ2-1; the D call of TRBD1 rests on TCRdb alone, since no DNA is present to check it. The CDR3 is 13 amino acids. Germline-derived CDR1 and CDR2 are SGHTA and FQGNSA. This CDR3 is CASSFSGNGEQFF.

This chain joins TRBV20-1 and TRBJ2-7; TCRdb selects TRBD1, and the lack of DNA leaves this call unchecked. This CDR3 has 14 amino acids. CDR1 is DFQATT, CDR2 SNEGSKA, per germline (reference sequence). CDR3: CSALRDRTTYEQYF.

V usage is TRBV6-5 and J usage is TRBJ2-1; the D call from TCRdb, TRBD1, cannot be confirmed without DNA. CDR1 and CDR2 from the germline V gene are MNHEY and SVGAGI. CDR3 size: 16 residues. This CDR3 reads CASSYPGQSSYNEQFF.

The V gene is TRBV20-1, the J gene TRBJ1-5; TCRdb lists TRBD1, though no DNA is available to test this call. The CDR3 is 14 residues long. Germline CDR1 DFQATT, CDR2 SNEGSKA (reference sequence). CDR3 loop: CSALGDPRNQPQHF.

The genes are TRBV9 and TRBJ1-1; checking the TCRdb D call of TRBD1 is not possible without DNA. Germline-derived CDR1 and CDR2 are SGDLS and YYNGEE. CDR3 size: 15 residues. The CDR3 sequence is CASSVGGQGGTEAFF.

The chain is built from TRBV20-1 and TRBJ2-7. CDR1 and CDR2 from the germline V gene are DFQATT and SNEGSKA (reference sequence). This CDR3 has 12 residues. CDR3 amino acids: CSAATALTREYF.

The chain combines TRBV16 with TRBJ2-5. The germline CDR1 and CDR2 sequences are KGHSY and FQNENV. The CDR3 spans 12 residues. The CDR3 here is CASSHETETQYF.